A single sample gave rise to the 27 T cell receptor beta chains below, sequenced in a study of blood T cell repertoires in COVID-19. Here immunoSEQ multiplex PCR was the method, and the copy in TCRdb shows in-frame clones only, minus some. The table shows under 300,000 clones, with around nine tenths occurring only once. The material sequenced was PBMCs or T cells enriched from blood (not recorded which). The receptors here all came from a woman in her late teens or twenties who had recovered from COVID-19.

The chain joins TRBV7-3 to TRBJ1-6; D is unresolved. Trimming took off 4 bases at V and 9 bases at J, with 10 bases between the two ends. The CDR3 has 13 residues. Germline CDR1 is SGHTA and CDR2 is FQGTGA. In nucleotides, the CDR3 is TGTGCCAGCAGCTCAAACAGTGGTTCACCCCTCCACTTT. Protein: CASSSNSGSPLHF.

The chain employs TRBV3-1 (or the pseudogene TRBV3-2) and TRBJ1-1; TRBD1 matches at 7 bases. The CDR3 has 13 residues. Germline V gives CDR1 LGHDT, CDR2 YNNKEL (reference sequence). Trimming cost V 6 bases and J 1 base; bases outside gene matches: 2. CDR3 residues: CASRGTANTEAFF. As DNA, the CDR3 is TGTGCCAGCAGGGGGACAGCGAACACTGAAGCTTTCTTT.

The chain links TRBV9 to TRBJ2-3, with D hard to call. The CDR3 contains 13 residues. The V gene lost 0 bases and the J gene lost 6 bases, with 8 bases spanning the gap. The germline V gene encodes CDR1 SGDLS and CDR2 YYNGEE. The CDR3 DNA reads as TGTGCCAGCAGCGTAGTACTCCACGATACGCAGTATTTT. This encodes CASSVVLHDTQYF.

The rearrangement links TRBV19 to TRBJ2-3; tentatively, D is TRBD1 (5 bases). This CDR3 spans 15 amino acids. Germline loops: CDR1 LNHDA, CDR2 SQIVND (reference sequence). V was pared by 9 bases and J by 2 bases, with 18 bases between. CDR3 nucleotide sequence: TGTGCCAGAGGCCAGGGCCGGTCCTCCACAGATACGCAGTATTTT. This gives the protein CARGQGRSSTDTQYF.

This rearrangement joins TRBV7-2 to TRBJ2-5, with 10 bases aligning to TRBD2. CDR1 and CDR2 (germline): SGHTA, FQGNSA. The CDR3 length is 17 residues. With 4 bases clipped from V and 1 base from J, the junction kept 9 bases outside the gene matches. The CDR3 region has the DNA TGTGCCAGCAGCTCGCGCCGCGGGACTAGCGCCCAAGAGACCCAGTACTTC. Translating it yields CASSSRRGTSAQETQYF.

The chain links TRBV6-5 to TRBJ2-1; D might be TRBD2 (5 bases). Germline values: CDR1 MNHEY, CDR2 SVGAGI. CDR3 length: 10 residues. With 6 bases removed from V and 10 bases from J, the gap between germline ends came to 7 bases. The DNA of the CDR3 is TGTGCCAGCAGCTGGGAGGAGCAGTTCTTC. Protein product: CASSWEEQFF.

With regard to this clone: One end of the junction fails to match germline, which may point to a read error. The V and J genes are TRBV19 and TRBJ1-2; 7 bases map to TRBD1. Germline V gene sequence: CDR1 LNHDA, CDR2 SQIVND (reference sequence). This CDR3 has 10 amino acids. CDR3: CASQQGTFYF. The CDR3 DNA reads TGTGCCAGTCAACAGGGGACCTTCTACTTC.

This clone has just one count. V usage is TRBV13 and J usage is TRBJ1-4; D unresolved. V lost 2 bases and J lost 3, with 25 bases in between. From germline, CDR1 is PRHDT and CDR2 FYEKMQ (reference sequence). This CDR3 contains 20 residues. CDR3 in amino acids: CASSLRPDSWNPAANEKLFF. The CDR3 DNA reads TGTGCCAGCAGCTTACGGCCCGACTCCTGGAATCCTGCTGCTAATGAAAAACTGTTTTTT.

The V and J genes are TRBV12-5 and TRBJ1-1, with 9 nucleotides matching TRBD1. The CDR3 runs 14 residues. The J segment lost 5 bases and the V segment lost 6 bases, leaving 7 bases of the junction unmatched. CDR1 and CDR2 (germline): LGHNT, FRNRAP. CDR3 nucleotide sequence: TGTGCTAGTGGACAAGGGACAGGGATTACTGAAGCTTTCTTT. Translating gives CASGQGTGITEAFF.

The chain employs TRBV11-2 and TRBJ2-1, with D tentatively TRBD1 (5 bases). CDR1 SGHAT and CDR2 FQNNGV come from the germline V gene. The CDR3 length is 17 residues. Trimming stripped 0 bases from V and 8 bases from J, with 20 bases between. CDR3 coding DNA: TGTGCCAGCAGCTTAGATTCTCCCGTGTACAGGACCTATGAGCAGTTCTTC. Translation gives CASSLDSPVYRTYEQFF.

The V and J genes are TRBV19 and TRBJ1-1; 11 positions match TRBD1. CDR3 size: 15 residues. The trim removed 10 bases at V and 1 base at J, leaving 8 bases unmatched. CDR1 and CDR2 (germline): LNHDA, SQIVND (reference sequence). CDR3 in DNA: TGTGCCACCTTGGACAGGGGGCGGACGAACACTGAAGCTTTCTTT. It specifies CATLDRGRTNTEAFF.

V gene TRBV19 combines with J gene TRBJ2-3, with 7 nucleotides matching TRBD2. The V gene's germline CDR1 is LNHDA and CDR2 SQIVND (reference sequence). J was trimmed by 0 bases and V by 7 bases; bases with no gene match: 22. The CDR3 loop spans 20 amino acids. The DNA for the CDR3 is TGTGCCAGTACCCCAAATGGGGGAGGGCTTCAGGGTTTCAGCACAGATACGCAGTATTTT. Its protein is CASTPNGGGLQGFSTDTQYF.

This chain uses TRBV7-8 with TRBJ1-1, with 8 nucleotides matching TRBD1. The germline CDR1 and CDR2 sequences are SGHVS and FQNEAQ. V gave up 6 bases and J gave up 5 bases; unmatched junction bases: 11. This CDR3 contains 15 residues. CDR3 loop: CASRQQQGVLTEAFF. The CDR3 coding sequence is TGTGCCAGCAGACAGCAACAGGGGGTCCTTACTGAAGCTTTCTTT.

The V and J genes are TRBV18 and TRBJ2-6; D perhaps matches TRBD2 (5 bases). V was pared by 3 bases and J by 4 bases, with 16 bases between. Germline V gene data show CDR1 as KGHSH and CDR2 as LQKENI. The CDR3 extends over 17 amino acids. This CDR3 reads CASSPLLDRVGANVLTF. As DNA, the CDR3 is TGTGCCAGCTCACCCCTACTAGACCGGGTAGGGGCCAACGTCCTGACTTTC.

The genes are TRBV29-1 and TRBJ2-5; 10 bases are a match to TRBD2. The germline gives CDR1 SQVTM, CDR2 ANQGSEA. This CDR3 has 14 residues. V shed 2 bases and J 3 bases; nucleotides not matched to a gene: 3. DNA of the CDR3: TGCAGCGTTGAACTAGCGGGAGAGGAAGAGACCCAGTACTTC. Amino acids: CSVELAGEEETQYF.

V and J are TRBV5-1 and TRBJ2-2; 8 bases are shared with TRBD1. The germline V gene encodes CDR1 SGHRS and CDR2 YFSETQ. This CDR3 contains 16 residues. Trimming took 6 bases from V and 5 from J; bases not matched to a gene: 12. In DNA form, the CDR3 reads TGCGCCAGCAACTTAGACCGGGACAGGTGGACCGGGGAGCTGTTTTTT. It is translated as CASNLDRDRWTGELFF. The full variable domain, rest sourced from reference TRBV5-1 and TRBJ2-2, is KAGVTQTPRYLIKTRGQQVTLSCSPISGHRSVSWYQQTPGQGLQFLFEYFSETQRNKGNFPGRFSGRQFSNSRSEMNVSTLELGDSALYLCASNLDRDRWTGELFFGEGSRLTVL.

The rearrangement links TRBV10-3 to TRBJ1-1, with D tentatively TRBD1 (6 bases). The CDR3 has 12 amino acids. Germline V CDR1 and CDR2: ENHRY, SYGVKD. Trimming stripped 5 bases from V and 5 bases from J, with 9 bases between. This chain's CDR3 is CAISRQGTEAFF. The CDR3, as DNA: TGTGCCATCAGTAGGCAGGGGACTGAAGCTTTCTTT.

The V gene is TRBV18, the J gene TRBJ1-4; perhaps TRBD1 as D (6 bases). Germline V gene lookup returns CDR1 KGHSH and CDR2 LQKENI. The V end lost 5 bases, the J end lost 1 base, and 11 bases lay between the germline ends. CDR3 length: 15 residues. CDR3 nucleotides: TGTGCCAGCTCAACCCTACAGGGAACTAATGAAAAACTGTTTTTT. Residues: CASSTLQGTNEKLFF.

Comments on this clone: Other DNA sequences in the sample encode the same CDR3. V is TRBV9 and J is TRBJ1-2; a possible D gene is TRBD1 (6 bases). The V and J ends lost 3 bases and 2 bases respectively, with 8 bases between them. Germline values: CDR1 SGDLS, CDR2 YYNGEE. The CDR3 extends over 13 amino acids. The CDR3 sequence is CASSATGNYGYTF. DNA of the CDR3: TGTGCCAGCAGCGCCACAGGGAACTATGGCTACACCTTC.

This rearrangement joins TRBV4-1 to TRBJ2-3; 8 positions agree with TRBD2. Germline V gives CDR1 MGHRA, CDR2 YSYEKL. After removal of 1 base from V and 4 bases from J, the junction contained 10 bases not matched to a gene. The CDR3 extends over 17 amino acids. In DNA form, the CDR3 reads TGCGCCAGCAGCCAAGGTCGGGGGGGCCATTTGTCAGATACGCAGTATTTT. This translates into CASSQGRGGHLSDTQYF.

A single count supports this clone. The CDR3 spells CASSVRRDRGNYGYTF. The CDR3 bases are TGTGCCAGCAGCGTAAGACGGGACAGGGGAAACTATGGCTACACCTTC. The rearrangement uses TRBV9 and TRBJ1-2; TRBD1 matches 10 bases. The V gene's germline CDR1 is SGDLS and CDR2 YYNGEE. There are 16 residues in the CDR3. V trimming: 1 base; J trimming: 2 bases; junction bases outside the gene matches: 5.

The V and J genes are TRBV9 and TRBJ2-5; the D is unclear. Germline lookup yields CDR1 SGDLS and CDR2 YYNGEE. The CDR3 is 14 amino acids. Deletions cut 2 bases from V and 2 bases from J, with 10 bases between. CDR3: CASSVDQRQETQYF. CDR3 DNA sequence: TGTGCCAGCAGCGTCGACCAGCGACAAGAGACCCAGTACTTC.

The chain has TRBV7-9 and TRBJ1-4; D uncertain. Trimming cost V 4 bases and J 7 bases, with 16 bases left between them. The germline V gene has CDR1 SEHNR and CDR2 FQNEAQ (reference sequence). The CDR3 has 15 residues. Here the CDR3 reads CASSWPGVEGEKLFF. In DNA form, the CDR3 reads TGTGCCAGCAGCTGGCCAGGCGTGGAGGGTGAAAAACTGTTTTTT.

CDR3 residues: CASSFGLAGQETQYF. CDR3 DNA: TGCGCCAGCAGCTTTGGACTAGCGGGACAAGAGACCCAGTACTTC. This chain connects TRBV5-1 to TRBJ2-5; 12 positions agree with TRBD2. This CDR3 has 15 amino acids. Germline loops: CDR1 SGHRS, CDR2 YFSETQ. V gave up 2 bases and J gave up 2 bases; unmatched junction bases: 1.

The rearrangement uses TRBV18 and TRBJ1-6, with a tentative D call TRBD1 (5 bases). The length of the CDR3 is 14 residues. CDR1 KGHSH and CDR2 LQKENI come from the germline V gene. V lost 5 bases to trimming and J lost 4 bases, with 9 bases between them. The CDR3 nucleotides are TGTGCCAGCTCATCCGACAGATATAATTCACCCCTCCACTTT. This sequence encodes CASSSDRYNSPLHF.

The chain uses TRBV18 and TRBJ2-1, with D possibly TRBD1 on 7 matching bases. Trimming took off 0 bases at V and 5 bases at J, with 14 bases between the two ends. CDR1 and CDR2 from the germline V gene are KGHSH and LQKENI. The CDR3 sequence is 16 residues long. The CDR3 DNA reads as TGTGCCAGCTCACCACCGTTCAGGGGGGTCCACAATGAGCAGTTCTTC. Translating it yields CASSPPFRGVHNEQFF.

The V and J genes are TRBV7-8 and TRBJ1-3, with 7 bases matching TRBD1. With V trimmed by 2 bases and J by 0 bases, 4 bases remained unmatched. In germline, CDR1 is SGHVS, CDR2 FQNEAQ. This CDR3 is 16 amino acids long. The CDR3 DNA sequence: TGTGCCAGCAGCTTACGACAGGGAACCTCTGGAAACACCATATATTTT. Its translation is CASSLRQGTSGNTIYF.